The 30 T cell receptor beta chains below all came from one sample that was sequenced in a study of T cells in localized non-small cell lung cancer. Data came from immunoSEQ multiplex PCR; TCRdb stores just in-frame clones and leaves some out. This sample has over 30,000 clones, with roughly 87% found just once. The specimen comprised peripheral blood mononuclear cells, sampled before any cancer treatment. Source of these receptors: a man aged 35 to 69 with stage III lung adenocarcinoma.

The chain is built from TRBV5-1 and TRBJ2-6, with 10 bases lining up with TRBD1. The CDR3 loop spans 19 amino acids. Trimming took 0 bases from V and 0 from J; bases not matched to a gene: 6. Germline V gene sequence: CDR1 SGHRS, CDR2 YFSETQ. CDR3 sequence (DNA): TGCGCCAGCAGCTTGGCGGGGACAGGGGTTGTCTCTGGGGCCAACGTCCTGACTTTC. Its protein is CASSLAGTGVVSGANVLTF. Using reference TRBV5-1 and TRBJ2-6 for the parts outside the CDR3, the full variable domain is KAGVTQTPRYLIKTRGQQVTLSCSPISGHRSVSWYQQTPGQGLQFLFEYFSETQRNKGNFPGRFSGRQFSNSRSEMNVSTLELGDSALYLCASSLAGTGVVSGANVLTFGAGSRLTVL.

The genes are TRBV9 and TRBJ1-3, with D unresolved. This CDR3 is built from 14 residues. The V gene's germline CDR1 is SGDLS and CDR2 YYNGEE. Trimming cost V 4 bases and J 0 bases, with 8 bases left between them. In nucleotides, the CDR3 is TGTGCCAGCAGCCGGACGGGCTCTGGAAACACCATATATTTT. The encoded protein is CASSRTGSGNTIYF. Using reference TRBV9 and TRBJ1-3 for the parts outside the CDR3, the full variable domain is DSGVTQTPKHLITATGQRVTLRCSPRSGDLSVYWYQQSLDQGLQFLIQYYNGEERAKGNILERFSAQQFPDLHSELNLSSLELGDSALYFCASSRTGSGNTIYFGEGSWLTVV.

This chain joins TRBV7-8 and TRBJ1-1; D ambiguous. CDR3 length: 13 amino acids. Germline V lookup: CDR1 SGHVS, CDR2 FQNEAQ. V lost 4 bases to trimming and J lost 5 bases, with 11 bases between them. The CDR3 nucleotides are TGTGCCAGCAGCTCTATTAGGGATACTGAAGCTTTCTTT. It is translated as CASSSIRDTEAFF.

This clone was seen more than once but under ten times. The chain has TRBV5-6 and TRBJ2-1, with 11 nucleotides matching TRBD2. CDR3 size: 15 residues. Germline CDR1 reads SGHDT; CDR2 reads YYEEEE. Germline trimming cut 3 bases from V and 6 bases from J; bases unmatched to any gene: 5. In DNA, the CDR3 is TGTGCCAGCAGCTATAGCGGGGGGGCCATCAATGAGCAGTTCTTC. Protein sequence: CASSYSGGAINEQFF.

This chain links TRBV11-2 with TRBJ1-2; tentative D call: TRBD1 (5 bases). The germline V gene has CDR1 SGHAT and CDR2 FQNNGV. There are 12 residues in the CDR3. V lost 1 base and J 13 bases, leaving 13 bases between the germline ends. CDR3 sequence: CASSLVTADPTF. In DNA form, the CDR3 reads TGTGCCAGCAGCTTAGTGACAGCAGATCCCACCTTC.

This rearrangement joins TRBV7-8 to TRBJ2-5, with TRBD2 identical over 14 bases. The CDR3 sequence is 18 residues long. J gave up 5 bases and V 2 bases, and 10 bases lay outside the gene matches. The germline V gene encodes CDR1 SGHVS and CDR2 FQNEAQ. The CDR3 protein is CASSLHAGTSGGRETQYF. The CDR3 coding sequence is TGTGCCAGCAGCTTACACGCCGGGACTAGCGGGGGTAGGGAGACCCAGTACTTC.

This chain joins TRBV6-6 and TRBJ2-7; the D gene is possibly TRBD1 (6 bases). Germline values: CDR1 MNHNY, CDR2 SVGAGI (reference sequence). V lost 5 bases to trimming and J lost 7 bases, with 15 bases between them. The CDR3 totals 13 residues. DNA for the CDR3: TGTGCCAGCAGTCAAGGGACATCGGTGGAGCAGTACTTC. Its translation is CASSQGTSVEQYF.

This chain uses TRBV5-6 with TRBJ1-2; D not resolved. Per the germline V gene, CDR1 is SGHDT and CDR2 is YYEEEE. V was shortened by 2 bases and J by 4 bases, with 15 bases between the two germline ends. This CDR3 spans 15 amino acids. The chain's CDR3 is CASSFLSNKGYGYTF. The DNA of the CDR3 is TGTGCCAGCAGCTTTTTGTCTAATAAAGGCTATGGCTACACCTTC.

This rearrangement joins TRBV2 to TRBJ2-5; the match to TRBD2 covers 10 bases. Trimming took 3 bases from V and 2 from J; bases not matched to a gene: 6. The germline gives CDR1 SNHLY, CDR2 FYNNEI. The CDR3 runs to 16 residues. CDR3 sequence: CASSEEASGGQETQYF. The CDR3 DNA is TGTGCCAGCAGTGAGGAGGCTAGCGGGGGACAAGAGACCCAGTACTTC. Variable domain in full (rest from reference TRBV2 and TRBJ2-5): EPEVTQTPSHQVTQMGQEVILRCVPISNHLYFYWYRQILGQKVEFLVSFYNNEISEKSEIFDDQFSVERPDGSNFTLKIRSTKLEDSAMYFCASSEEASGGQETQYFGPGTRLLVL.

This chain joins TRBV10-1 and TRBJ2-6; perhaps D is TRBD1 or TRBD2 (5 bases each). V was clipped by 8 bases and J by 0 bases, with 17 bases between them. The length of the CDR3 is 17 residues. Germline CDR1 is WNHNN and CDR2 is SYGVQD (reference sequence). CDR3 region: CASYQGAGSSGANVLTF. CDR3 in DNA: TGCGCCAGCTATCAAGGGGCAGGGAGCTCTGGGGCCAACGTCCTGACTTTC.

The V and J genes are TRBV27 and TRBJ1-1; no clear D. Germline CDR1 and CDR2: MNHEY and SMNVEV (reference sequence). This CDR3 contains 14 residues. V lost 4 bases, J lost 1 base, and 10 bases lay in between. The CDR3 sequence: CASSSLSRNTEAFF. CDR3 DNA sequence: TGTGCCAGCAGTTCCCTCAGCAGGAACACTGAAGCTTTCTTT.

The genes are TRBV14 and TRBJ2-7, with a tentative D call TRBD1 (5 bases). This CDR3 is 16 amino acids long. Germline V lookup: CDR1 SGHDN, CDR2 FVKESK. With 0 bases removed from V and 2 bases from J, the gap between germline ends came to 14 bases. CDR3 bases: TGTGCCAGCAGCCAAGATCTGTCCAGGGCGACCTACGAGCAGTACTTC. Protein: CASSQDLSRATYEQYF. Full variable domain (missing parts from reference TRBV14 and TRBJ2-7): EAGVTQFPSHSVIEKGQTVTLRCDPISGHDNLYWYRRVMGKEIKFLLHFVKESKQDESGMPNNRFLAERTGGTYSTLKVQPAELEDSGVYFCASSQDLSRATYEQYFGPGTRLTVT.

The V and J genes are TRBV6-6 and TRBJ1-1; TRBD1 agrees at 8 bases. Germline CDR1 and CDR2: MNHNY and SVGAGI (reference sequence). The CDR3 loop spans 14 amino acids. With V trimmed by 5 bases and J by 7 bases, 9 bases remained unmatched. CDR3 DNA sequence: TGTGCCAGCAGTCTACAGGGGGTAAAGGGTGAAGCTTTCTTT. Its translation is CASSLQGVKGEAFF.

This clone was seen just once. The chain carries TRBV2 and TRBJ2-7, with TRBD2 as a possible D gene (6 bases). The germline CDR1 and CDR2 sequences are SNHLY and FYNNEI. V was trimmed by 10 bases and J by 5 bases, leaving 18 bases between them. The CDR3 has 13 amino acids. The chain's CDR3 is CATRRGRENEQYF. The CDR3 DNA reads TGTGCCACTCGGCGGGGCAGGGAAAACGAGCAGTACTTC.

The chain links TRBV29-1 to TRBJ2-7, with TRBD2 identical over 9 bases. This CDR3 has 12 residues. Trimming at V came to 6 bases and at J to 4 bases, leaving 4 bases not matched to a gene. Germline lookup yields CDR1 SQVTM and CDR2 ANQGSEA. The CDR3: CSVRLAGYEQYF. CDR3 DNA sequence: TGCAGCGTCCGCCTAGCGGGGTACGAGCAGTACTTC.

The chain couples TRBV5-5 to TRBJ1-3, with D possibly being TRBD1 (6 bases). The CDR3 is 14 residues long. Trimming shortened V by 4 bases and J by 1 base, and 9 bases separated the two germline ends. Germline assignment: CDR1 SGHKS and CDR2 YYEKEE (reference sequence). The CDR3: CASSTRGSGNTIYF. The CDR3 DNA reads as TGTGCCAGCAGCACCAGGGGTTCTGGAAACACCATATATTTT. Full variable domain (remainder filled in from reference TRBV5-5 and TRBJ1-3): DAGVTQSPTHLIKTRGQQVTLRCSPISGHKSVSWYQQVLGQGPQFIFQYYEKEERGRGNFPDRFSARQFPNYSSELNVNALLLGDSALYLCASSTRGSGNTIYFGEGSWLTVV.

The rearrangement uses TRBV6-5 and TRBJ2-1, with 11 nucleotides matching TRBD1. Germline values: CDR1 MNHEY, CDR2 SVGAGI. Losses at the gene ends were 4 bases for V and 8 bases for J; bases not matched to a gene: 10. CDR3 size: 16 residues. The CDR3 spells CASSSGGQGEVYEQFF. CDR3 coding DNA: TGTGCCAGCAGTTCAGGGGGACAGGGGGAGGTATATGAGCAGTTCTTC.

The gene calls are TRBV5-6 and TRBJ2-1, with 10 bases fitting TRBD1. This CDR3 spans 15 amino acids. In germline, CDR1 is SGHDT, CDR2 YYEEEE. V trimming: 0 bases; J trimming: 7 bases; junction bases outside the gene matches: 4. This CDR3 reads CASSLVGQGLNEQFF. The CDR3 coding sequence is TGTGCCAGCAGCTTGGTGGGACAGGGGCTGAATGAGCAGTTCTTC.

The rearrangement joins TRBV18 to TRBJ2-1; 8 bases match TRBD1. The germline V gene encodes CDR1 KGHSH and CDR2 LQKENI. V lost 3 bases and J lost 4; bases outside the gene matches: 5. The CDR3 is made up of 15 amino acids. The chain's CDR3 is CASSPGQGVYNEQFF. DNA of the CDR3: TGTGCCAGCTCACCCGGACAGGGAGTATACAATGAGCAGTTCTTC.

The CDR3 is CASSLASRASGNTIYF. DNA of the CDR3: TGTGCCAGCAGCTTAGCATCCAGGGCCAGTGGAAACACCATATATTTT. V and J are TRBV7-8 and TRBJ1-3, with a tentative D call TRBD1 (5 bases). Germline values: CDR1 SGHVS, CDR2 FQNEAQ. The CDR3 runs 16 residues. V lost 0 bases and J lost 3, with 12 bases in between. The full variable domain, with the rest looked up from reference TRBV7-8 and TRBJ1-3, is GAGVSQSPRYKVAKRGQDVALRCDPISGHVSLFWYQQALGQGPEFLTYFQNEAQLDKSGLPSDRFFAERPEGSVSTLKIQRTQQEDSAVYLCASSLASRASGNTIYFGEGSWLTVV.

This clone has a handful of counts. This chain connects TRBV9 to TRBJ2-3; the D is unclear. Germline V lookup: CDR1 SGDLS, CDR2 YYNGEE. The CDR3 totals 18 residues. V lost 0 bases to trimming and J lost 4 bases, with 21 bases between them. CDR3 nucleotides: TGTGCCAGCAGCGTAGGAAGGAAACCGGGCTCGGGCGCAGATACGCAGTATTTT. This translates into CASSVGRKPGSGADTQYF.

The chain recombines TRBV6-6 with TRBJ2-7; D gene unclear. With 2 bases removed from V and 3 bases from J, the gap between germline ends came to 8 bases. CDR1 is MNHNY, CDR2 SVGAGI, per germline (reference sequence). The CDR3 spans 13 residues. CDR3 sequence reads: CASSYAANYEQYF. The CDR3 coding sequence is TGTGCCAGCAGTTACGCAGCTAACTACGAGCAGTACTTC.

The chain links TRBV19 to TRBJ1-6, with 11 bases matching TRBD1. Germline values: CDR1 LNHDA, CDR2 SQIVND (reference sequence). The CDR3 has 17 amino acids. With V trimmed by 8 bases and J by 5 bases, 11 bases remained unmatched. DNA for the CDR3: TGTGCCAGTTCCCCCGGGACAGGGGGTCCCAATAATTCACCCCTCCACTTT. Translating it yields CASSPGTGGPNNSPLHF.

Only a few counts were recorded for this clone. This chain connects TRBV9 to TRBJ2-2; the match to TRBD2 covers 10 bases. CDR3 length equals 15 residues. V lost 5 bases, J lost 1 base, and 2 bases stayed unmatched. Germline assignment: CDR1 SGDLS and CDR2 YYNGEE. The CDR3 DNA follows: TGTGCCAGCAGGCCTAGCGGGGGGAACACCGGGGAGCTGTTTTTT. This sequence encodes CASRPSGGNTGELFF.

V usage is TRBV29-1 and J usage is TRBJ2-2, with D maybe TRBD1 (6 bases). V lost 7 bases and J lost 0, with 12 bases in between. Germline V gives CDR1 SQVTM, CDR2 ANQGSEA. The CDR3 runs to 14 residues. The CDR3 loop reads CSGRTASNTGELFF. Here the CDR3 DNA reads TGCAGCGGTCGGACAGCTTCGAACACCGGGGAGCTGTTTTTT.

The rearrangement uses TRBV7-2 and TRBJ2-7; 11 nucleotides agree with TRBD2. The germline gives CDR1 SGHTA, CDR2 FQGNSA. CDR3 size: 15 residues. V lost 5 bases to trimming and J lost 4 bases; unmatched junction nucleotides: 7. CDR3 nucleotide sequence: TGTGCCAGCAGCACTACTAGCGGGGGTCAATACGAGCAGTACTTC. Protein: CASSTTSGGQYEQYF.

This chain connects TRBV2 to TRBJ2-7; perhaps D is TRBD1 or TRBD2 (5 bases each). Trimming took 7 bases from V and 3 from J, leaving 22 bases between them. The CDR3 totals 16 residues. Germline CDR1 and CDR2: SNHLY and FYNNEI. This chain's CDR3 is CASTPSHGTANYEQYF. The CDR3 DNA sequence: TGTGCCAGCACCCCCTCCCACGGGACGGCGAACTACGAGCAGTACTTC.

The chain employs TRBV9 and TRBJ1-5; maybe TRBD1 (5 bases). The CDR3 loop spans 15 amino acids. V was shortened by 1 base and J by 2 bases, with 10 bases between the two germline ends. CDR1 and CDR2 from the germline V gene are SGDLS and YYNGEE. The CDR3 reads CASSVSGVGNQPQHF. DNA for the CDR3: TGTGCCAGCAGCGTATCGGGGGTTGGCAATCAGCCCCAGCATTTT.

The chain combines TRBV7-2 with TRBJ2-5, with 10 bases that match TRBD1. CDR1 and CDR2 from the germline V gene are SGHTA and FQGNSA. The CDR3 runs 15 residues. V shed 5 bases and J 3 bases; nucleotides not matched to a gene: 6. CDR3 nucleotide sequence: TGTGCCAGCAGCCTGAGACAGGGGGCGAAAGAGACCCAGTACTTC. As protein: CASSLRQGAKETQYF.

This clone was seen only a few times. The chain couples TRBV7-2 to TRBJ2-3, with TRBD2 matching 11 bases. The length of the CDR3 is 18 residues. The germline gives CDR1 SGHTA, CDR2 FQGNSA. The V gene end was trimmed by 0 bases and the J gene end by 0 bases; junction bases not matched to a gene: 5. This chain's CDR3 is CASSLAFSGGVSTDTQYF. The DNA for the CDR3 is TGTGCCAGCAGCTTAGCGTTTAGCGGGGGGGTCAGCACAGATACGCAGTATTTT.